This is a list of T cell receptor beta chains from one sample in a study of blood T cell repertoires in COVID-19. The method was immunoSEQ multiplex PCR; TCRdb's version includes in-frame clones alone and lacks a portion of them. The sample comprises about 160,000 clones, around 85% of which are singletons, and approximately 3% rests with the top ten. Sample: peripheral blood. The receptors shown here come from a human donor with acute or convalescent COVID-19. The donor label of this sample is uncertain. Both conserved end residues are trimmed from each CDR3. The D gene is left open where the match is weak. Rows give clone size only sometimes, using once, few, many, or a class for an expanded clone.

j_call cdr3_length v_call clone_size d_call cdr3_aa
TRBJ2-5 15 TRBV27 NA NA ASSSGPTSKRQETQY
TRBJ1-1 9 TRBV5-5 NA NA ASSLLGGAF
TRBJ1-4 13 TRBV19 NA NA ASRGAQSVWEKLF
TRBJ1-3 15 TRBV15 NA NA ATSRVGARTSGNTIY
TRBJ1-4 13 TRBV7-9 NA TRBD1 ASSLWTGRGEKLF
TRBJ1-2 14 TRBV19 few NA ASSIAPSGGYYGYT
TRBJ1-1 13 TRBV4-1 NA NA ASSHLEKGNTEAF
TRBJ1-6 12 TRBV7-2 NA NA ASSLEGRISPLH
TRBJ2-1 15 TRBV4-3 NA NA ASSQVGLGINYNEQF
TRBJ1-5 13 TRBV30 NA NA AWSVGGRSHQPQH
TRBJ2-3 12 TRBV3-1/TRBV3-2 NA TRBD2 ASSQGGGADTQY
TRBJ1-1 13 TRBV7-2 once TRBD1 ASIPLGTANTEAF
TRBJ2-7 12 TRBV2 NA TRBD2 ATLRLAGSYEQY
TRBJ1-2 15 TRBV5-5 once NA ASSHRQELVNAYGYT
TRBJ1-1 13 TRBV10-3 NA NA AISERGVRGTEAF
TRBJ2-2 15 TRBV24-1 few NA ATSDLPAGSNTGELF
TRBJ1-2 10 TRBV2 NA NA ASSPRGQRNT
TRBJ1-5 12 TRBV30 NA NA AWSRTDSNQPQH
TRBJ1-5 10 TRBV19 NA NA ASSIDWRTQH
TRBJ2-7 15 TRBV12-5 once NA ASGPHRASLGLYEQY
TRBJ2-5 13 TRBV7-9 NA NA ASSLAGAAGETQY
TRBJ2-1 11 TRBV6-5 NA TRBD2 ASTLPGGNEQF
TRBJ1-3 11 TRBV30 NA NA AWSYTLGNTIY
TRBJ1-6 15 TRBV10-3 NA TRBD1 AISGGTGWTYNSPLH
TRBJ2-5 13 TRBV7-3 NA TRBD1 ASSAQGSVRETQY
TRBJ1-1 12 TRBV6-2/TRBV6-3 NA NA ASSHSGGVTEAF
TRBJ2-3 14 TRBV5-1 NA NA ASSPPGRASTDTQY
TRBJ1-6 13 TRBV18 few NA ASSPTELYNSPLH
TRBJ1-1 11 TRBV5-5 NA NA ASGGFSNTEAF
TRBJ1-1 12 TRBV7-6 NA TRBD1 ASSSGQPNTEAF
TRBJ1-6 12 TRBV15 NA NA ATSLQGFNSPLH
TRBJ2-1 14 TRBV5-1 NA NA ASSFNGGGDYNEQF
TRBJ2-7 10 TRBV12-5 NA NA ASGLSAYEQY
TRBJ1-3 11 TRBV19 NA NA ATSGDSGNTIY
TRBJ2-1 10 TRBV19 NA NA ASTGTYLEQF
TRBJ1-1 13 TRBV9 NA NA ASSRGGVSSTEAF
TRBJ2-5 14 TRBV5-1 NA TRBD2 ASIEGKLAGVETQY
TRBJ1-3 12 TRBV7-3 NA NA ASSLGSSGNTIY
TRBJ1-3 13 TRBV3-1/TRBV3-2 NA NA ASSPTIDNLNTIY
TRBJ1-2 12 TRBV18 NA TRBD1 ASSLDRASGGYT